This is a list of T cell receptor beta chains from one sample in a study of blood T cells in healthy people across ages. TCRdb recomputed calls from the 5' RACE reads with MiXCR, one row per CDR3 protein. The repertoire holds fewer than 700,000 distinct CDR3 sequences, with less than 60% as singletons. The sample comprised blood. These receptors all come from an elderly man in good health. CDR3s include the opening cysteine and the closing phenylalanine or tryptophan. The D gene is left open where the match is weak. A row's size may be missing; if present it is once, few, many or a size class.

J gene: TRBJ2-7
V gene: TRBV4-3
D gene: -
clone size: -
CDR3 DNA: TGCGCCAGCAGCCAAACCGGCGGTGGGGACGAGCAGTACTTC
CDR3 protein: CASSQTGGGDEQYF

J gene: TRBJ1-2
V gene: TRBV7-9
D gene: -
clone size: -
CDR3 DNA: TGTGCCAGCAGCCAAGTCGGGGGGGGCTACACCTTC
CDR3 protein: CASSQVGGGYTF

J gene: TRBJ2-7
V gene: TRBV20-1
D gene: -
clone size: -
CDR3 DNA: TGCAGTGCTAACCTAGGAGGGTCAGGGGCCGCCTACGAGCAGTACTTC
CDR3 protein: CSANLGGSGAAYEQYF

J gene: TRBJ2-3
V gene: TRBV9
D gene: -
clone size: few
CDR3 DNA: TGTGCCAGCAGCGTAGGAGGTGGACTCCGGGATACGCAGTATTTT
CDR3 protein: CASSVGGGLRDTQYF

J gene: TRBJ2-4
V gene: TRBV28
D gene: -
clone size: few
CDR3 DNA: TGTGCCAGCAGTTACCCCGGACGCCCAAACATTCAGTACTTC
CDR3 protein: CASSYPGRPNIQYF

J gene: TRBJ1-5
V gene: TRBV7-2
D gene: -
clone size: -
CDR3 DNA: TGTGCCAGCAGCTTCGCGGGGGCAAATCAGCCCCAGCATTTT
CDR3 protein: CASSFAGANQPQHF

J gene: TRBJ2-7
V gene: TRBV7-2
D gene: -
clone size: -
CDR3 DNA: TGTGCCAGCAGCTTACAGGCGACCGGCTACGAGCAGTACTTC
CDR3 protein: CASSLQATGYEQYF

J gene: TRBJ2-1
V gene: TRBV11-1
D gene: TRBD1
clone size: few
CDR3 DNA: TGTGCCAGCAGCTTACTTCTTTCCGGACAGGGGTTTAATGAGCAGTTCTTC
CDR3 protein: CASSLLLSGQGFNEQFF

J gene: TRBJ2-5
V gene: TRBV4-3
D gene: -
clone size: -
CDR3 DNA: TGCGCCAGCAGCCAAGATTACGGGGAAATAAGCCAAGAGACCCAGTACTTC
CDR3 protein: CASSQDYGEISQETQYF

J gene: TRBJ1-1
V gene: TRBV20-1
D gene: -
clone size: -
CDR3 DNA: TGCAGTGCTATCCGGGGTGAAGCTTTCTTT
CDR3 protein: CSAIRGEAFF

J gene: TRBJ2-5
V gene: TRBV7-9
D gene: -
clone size: -
CDR3 DNA: TGTGCCAGCAGCTTAAAAGGGTTAACGACTCCGCAAGAGACCCAGTACTTC
CDR3 protein: CASSLKGLTTPQETQYF

J gene: TRBJ1-1
V gene: TRBV12-3/TRBV12-4
D gene: -
clone size: -
CDR3 DNA: TGTGCCAGCAGTTTTGGTTTCGACACTGAAGCTTTCTTT
CDR3 protein: CASSFGFDTEAFF

J gene: TRBJ2-1
V gene: TRBV3-1
D gene: TRBD2
clone size: few
CDR3 DNA: TGTGCCAGCAGCCCCCCCTTGAGCGGGGGGGGTGAGCAGTTCTTC
CDR3 protein: CASSPPLSGGGEQFF

J gene: TRBJ2-7
V gene: TRBV20-1
D gene: -
clone size: few
CDR3 DNA: TGCAGTGCCTTCGACCGGACGTCCTACGAGCAGTACTTC
CDR3 protein: CSAFDRTSYEQYF

J gene: TRBJ1-1
V gene: TRBV3-1
D gene: -
clone size: -
CDR3 DNA: TGTGCCAGCAGCCAAGTTGGGACGCGGGGCACTGAAGCTTTCTTT
CDR3 protein: CASSQVGTRGTEAFF

J gene: TRBJ2-3
V gene: TRBV9
D gene: -
clone size: -
CDR3 DNA: TGTGCCAGCAGCGTAGAACCTACTAGTACAGATACGCAGTATTTT
CDR3 protein: CASSVEPTSTDTQYF